This TCR beta chain was retrieved from a study of shared clonotypes between healthy human individuals. Notes on the study in general: When naive CD4 clonotypes were compared across a handful of donors, about 4.8% were shared. Generation probabilities of non-shared clonotypes were lower (relative to those shared by all four donors).

In the source study's methods: ImmunoSEQ sequences covered only the junction and lacked quality scores; filtering therefore differed. Produced via immunoSEQ multiplex PCR; TCRdb's table is partial and in-frame only. The V and J calls and clone size are taken from that table; D and trimming were inferred from the DNA. The sample holds 500,000 to 700,000 clones; approximately 96% are singletons and the top ten take about 0.11%. As concerns this clone: Its specificity is unknown.

Germline-derived CDR1 and CDR2 are LNHNV and YYDKDF (reference sequence). This CDR3 comprises 15 residues. V shed 1 base and J shed 3 bases, with 13 bases lying between them. Only CD45RO-negative cells positively selected for CCR7 counted as naive CD8 cells, so terminally differentiated effector memory CD45RA+ cells were excluded. This receptor was identified in a woman aged 25-40 years in good health. This rearrangement joins TRBV15 to TRBJ2-7; D could derive from TRBD1 or TRBD2 (5 bases each). Source material: naive CD8+ T cells sorted from blood. The DNA of the CDR3 is TGTGCCACCAGCAGAGGGCAGGGAGAGGGCTACGAGCAGTACTTC. Amino acid sequence: CATSRGQGEGYEQYF.